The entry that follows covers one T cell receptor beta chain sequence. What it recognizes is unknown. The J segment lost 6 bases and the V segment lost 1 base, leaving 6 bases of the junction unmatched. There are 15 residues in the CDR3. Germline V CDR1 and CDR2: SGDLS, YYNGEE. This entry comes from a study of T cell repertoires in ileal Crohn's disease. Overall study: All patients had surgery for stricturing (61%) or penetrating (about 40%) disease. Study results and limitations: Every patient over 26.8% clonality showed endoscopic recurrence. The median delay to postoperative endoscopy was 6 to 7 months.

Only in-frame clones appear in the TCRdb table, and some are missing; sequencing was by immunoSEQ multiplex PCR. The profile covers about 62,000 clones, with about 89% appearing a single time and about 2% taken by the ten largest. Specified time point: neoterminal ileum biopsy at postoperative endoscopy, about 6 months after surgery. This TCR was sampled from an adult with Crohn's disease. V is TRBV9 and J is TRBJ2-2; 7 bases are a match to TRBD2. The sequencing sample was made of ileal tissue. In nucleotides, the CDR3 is TGTGCCAGCAGCGTACGAGGGCGGGAGCCCGGGGAGCTGTTTTTT. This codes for CASSVRGREPGELFF.